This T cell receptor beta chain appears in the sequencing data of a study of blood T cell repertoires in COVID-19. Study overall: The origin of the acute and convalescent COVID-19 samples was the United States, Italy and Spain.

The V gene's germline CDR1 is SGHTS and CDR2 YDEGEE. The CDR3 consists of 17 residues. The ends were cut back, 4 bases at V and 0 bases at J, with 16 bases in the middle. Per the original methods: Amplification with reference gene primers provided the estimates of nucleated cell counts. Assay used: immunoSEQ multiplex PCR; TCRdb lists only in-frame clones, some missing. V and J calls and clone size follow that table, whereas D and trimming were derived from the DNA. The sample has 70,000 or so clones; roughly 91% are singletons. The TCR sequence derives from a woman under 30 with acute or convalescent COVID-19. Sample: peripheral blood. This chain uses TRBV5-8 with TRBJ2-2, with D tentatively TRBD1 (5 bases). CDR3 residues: CASSPLGQLANTGELFF. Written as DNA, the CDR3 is TGTGCCAGCAGCCCTCTGGGGCAGCTGGCGAACACCGGGGAGCTGTTTTTT.